This TCR beta chain was retrieved from a study of PD-1 blockade in mismatch repair-deficient tumors. TCR sequencing covered a few patients who responded to pembrolizumab. With 7 bases removed from V and 0 bases from J, the gap between germline ends came to 18 bases. This CDR3 region has 15 residues. Germline lookup yields CDR1 SQVTM and CDR2 ANQGSEA. Here immunoSEQ multiplex PCR was the method, and the copy in TCRdb shows in-frame clones only, minus some. Of 120,000 or so clones listed, about 88% are singletons. V usage is TRBV29-1 and J usage is TRBJ1-2; D gene ambiguous. The source material was peripheral blood, sampled 44 weeks after starting pembrolizumab. This TCR was recovered from an adult with mismatch repair-deficient cancer. CDR3 protein: CSAFGVRDTNYGYTF. The CDR3, as DNA: TGCAGCGCCTTCGGTGTCCGCGACACTAACTATGGCTACACCTTC.